This entry concerns a single T cell receptor (beta chain). What it binds is not known. V lost 7 bases, J lost 1 base, and 12 bases stayed unmatched. Germline V CDR1 and CDR2: SGDLS, YYNGEE. The CDR3 is made up of 17 amino acids. The sample is drawn from a study of chemoradiotherapy in HPV16-positive cancers. For the study at large: Candidate HPV-specific T-cell clones and common TCR motifs came from functional assays in a couple of HPV16-positive patients. Points from the study as a whole: Functional assays defining HPV-specific T cells used only two HPV16-positive patients. Non-HPV-specific T cells did not expand in tumors during treatment, whereas candidate HPV-specific clones and E7-related motifs did.

The protocol was immunoSEQ multiplex PCR, while the TCRdb copy is restricted to in-frame clones and leaves out a portion. The top ten clones hold more than 15% of a sample with around 29,000 clones, about 93% of them seen once. The sequencing here drew on blood, taken from a patient who underwent chemoradiotherapy. This receptor was identified in a human donor with HPV-associated anogenital cancer. The rearrangement joins TRBV9 to TRBJ2-7; 12 nucleotides match TRBD2. DNA for the CDR3: TGTGCCAGCGCGATGCAGACTAGCGGGGGAAATTCCTACGAGCAGTACTTC. Its translation is CASAMQTSGGNSYEQYF.